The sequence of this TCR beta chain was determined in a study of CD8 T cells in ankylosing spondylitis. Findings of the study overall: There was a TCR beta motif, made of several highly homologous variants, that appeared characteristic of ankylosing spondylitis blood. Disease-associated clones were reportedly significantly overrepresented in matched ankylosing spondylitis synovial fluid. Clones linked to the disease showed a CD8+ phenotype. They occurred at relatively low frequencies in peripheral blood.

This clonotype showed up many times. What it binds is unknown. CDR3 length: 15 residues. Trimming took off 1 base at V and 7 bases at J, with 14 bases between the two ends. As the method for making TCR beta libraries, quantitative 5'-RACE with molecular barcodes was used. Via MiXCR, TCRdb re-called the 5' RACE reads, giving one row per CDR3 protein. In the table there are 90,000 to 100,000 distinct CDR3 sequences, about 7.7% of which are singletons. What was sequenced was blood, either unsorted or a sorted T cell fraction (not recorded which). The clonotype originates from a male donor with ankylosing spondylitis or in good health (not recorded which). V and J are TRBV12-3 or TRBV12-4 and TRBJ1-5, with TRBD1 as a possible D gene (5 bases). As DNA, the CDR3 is TGTGCCAGCAGTTTAGTTGGGGGGAACGGCCAGCCCCAGCATTTT. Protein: CASSLVGGNGQPQHF.